The clone carrying this T cell receptor (beta chain) is a singleton in its sample. The target antigen is unknown. The data were obtained in a study of neoadjuvant anti-PD-1 for oral cavity cancer. The repertoire was sequenced with immunoSEQ multiplex PCR; TCRdb's copy has only in-frame clones and lacks some. The table includes 15,000 or so clones, about 65% detected once. No culture or expansion preceded analysis of these blood cells. Study-wide points: Post-nivolumab, blood T cell clonality was significantly elevated in non-responders.

The sequence was obtained from a person aged 40-85 years with oral cavity squamous cell carcinoma. Sequences were derived from PBMCs, sampled before nivolumab (anti-PD-1) treatment.

CDR3 region: CASTFGTGPANTGELFF. The CDR3 DNA reads as TGTGCCAGTACCTTTGGGACAGGCCCAGCGAACACCGGGGAGCTGTTTTTT. The V gene is TRBV19, the J gene TRBJ2-2, with 8 nucleotides matching TRBD1. V shed 7 bases and J 0 bases; nucleotides not matched to a gene: 10. Germline assignment: CDR1 LNHDA and CDR2 SQIVND (reference sequence). This CDR3 region has 17 residues.